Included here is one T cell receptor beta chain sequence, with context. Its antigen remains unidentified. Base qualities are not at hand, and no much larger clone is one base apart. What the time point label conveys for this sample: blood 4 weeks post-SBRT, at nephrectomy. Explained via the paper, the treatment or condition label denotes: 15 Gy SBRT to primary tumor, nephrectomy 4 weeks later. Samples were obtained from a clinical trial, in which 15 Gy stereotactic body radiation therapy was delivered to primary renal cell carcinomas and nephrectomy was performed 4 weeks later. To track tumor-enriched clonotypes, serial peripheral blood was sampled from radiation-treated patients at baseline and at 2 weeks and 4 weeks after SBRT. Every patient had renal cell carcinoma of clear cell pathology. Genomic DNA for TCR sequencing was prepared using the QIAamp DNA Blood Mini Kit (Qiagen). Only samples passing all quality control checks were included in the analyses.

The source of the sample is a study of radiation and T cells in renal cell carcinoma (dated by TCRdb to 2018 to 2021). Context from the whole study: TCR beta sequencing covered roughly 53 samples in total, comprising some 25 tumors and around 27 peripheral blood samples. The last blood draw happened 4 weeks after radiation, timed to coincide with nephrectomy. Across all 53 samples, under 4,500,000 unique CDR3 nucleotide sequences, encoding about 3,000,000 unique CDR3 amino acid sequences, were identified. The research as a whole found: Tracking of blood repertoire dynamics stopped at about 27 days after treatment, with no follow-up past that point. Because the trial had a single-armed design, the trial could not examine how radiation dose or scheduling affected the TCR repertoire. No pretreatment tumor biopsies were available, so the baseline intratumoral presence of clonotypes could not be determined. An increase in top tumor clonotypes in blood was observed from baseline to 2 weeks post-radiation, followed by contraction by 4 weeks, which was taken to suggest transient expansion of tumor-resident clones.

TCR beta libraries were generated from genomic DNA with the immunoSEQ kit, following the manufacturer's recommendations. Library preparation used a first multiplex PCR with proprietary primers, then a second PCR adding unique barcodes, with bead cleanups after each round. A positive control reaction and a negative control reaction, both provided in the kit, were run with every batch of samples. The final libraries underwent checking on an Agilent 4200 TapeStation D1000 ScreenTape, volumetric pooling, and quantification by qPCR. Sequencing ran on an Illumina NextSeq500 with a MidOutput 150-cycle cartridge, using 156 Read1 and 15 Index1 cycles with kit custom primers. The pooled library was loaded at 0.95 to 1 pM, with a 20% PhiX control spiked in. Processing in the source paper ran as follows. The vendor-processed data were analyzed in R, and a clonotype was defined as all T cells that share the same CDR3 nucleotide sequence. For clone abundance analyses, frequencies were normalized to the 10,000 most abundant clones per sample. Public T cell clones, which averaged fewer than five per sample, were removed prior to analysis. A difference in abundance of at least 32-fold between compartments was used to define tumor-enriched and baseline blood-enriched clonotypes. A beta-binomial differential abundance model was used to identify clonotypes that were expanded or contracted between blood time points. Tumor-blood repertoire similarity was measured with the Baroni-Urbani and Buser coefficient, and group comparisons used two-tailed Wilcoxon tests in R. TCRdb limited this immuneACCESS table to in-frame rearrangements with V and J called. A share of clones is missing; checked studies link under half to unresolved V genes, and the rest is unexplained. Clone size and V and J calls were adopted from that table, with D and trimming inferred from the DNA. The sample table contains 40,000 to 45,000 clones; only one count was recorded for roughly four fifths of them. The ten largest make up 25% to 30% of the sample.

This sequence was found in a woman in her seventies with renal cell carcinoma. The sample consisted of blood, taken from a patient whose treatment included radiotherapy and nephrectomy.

CDR3 reads: CASSLGFQETQYF. The DNA reads TGCGCCAGCAGCTTGGGGTTCCAAGAGACCCAGTACTTC. Here the chain combines TRBV5-1 and TRBJ2-5; the D gene identity is not certain. From a lookup of the germline V gene, CDR1 and CDR2 are SGHRS and YFSETQ. The CDR3, from cysteine to phenylalanine, totals 13 residues. Of the read, only the CDR3 DNA is kept; its 39 bases are in frame from base 1. The junction carries 4 bases between V and J, which are trimmed by 0 bases and 1 base respectively.